This TCR beta chain was obtained from a study of T cell responses to AZD1222 COVID-19 vaccine. Concerning this clone: Its antigen is not identified.

Clones were sequenced by immunoSEQ multiplex PCR, and TCRdb holds only the in-frame ones, with some missing. The repertoire holds 94,000 or so clones, with almost 90% as singletons. The CDR3 runs to 16 residues. Trimming shortened V by 4 bases and J by 6 bases, and 18 bases separated the two germline ends. Germline CDR1 and CDR2: SGHAT and FQNNGV. The study, taken as a whole, reports: Unmutated variant regions are reportedly the target of nearly half of TCRs that are spike-specific. The study found vaccine-associated CD4 TCRs spanning spike, dominant at 160-218 and 743-854. Two doses of AZD1222 preceded a rise in Spike-specific TCR breadth and depth. It was only after the peak T cell response that any repertoires were sampled.

The specimen comprised peripheral blood, sampled on day 0 of AZD1222 vaccination. This rearrangement joins TRBV11-2 to TRBJ1-4; D not resolved. The sequence was collected from an adult in good health. The CDR3 DNA reads TGTGCCAGCAGCTCATCGGGTCCAGGCGGTCATGAAAAACTGTTTTTT. Its protein product is CASSSSGPGGHEKLFF.